Listed below are T cell receptor beta chains from one sample, sequenced in a study of blood T cell repertoires in COVID-19. Generated by immunoSEQ multiplex PCR, the TCRdb table keeps only in-frame clones and is missing some. The sample includes about 130,000 clones, approximately 90% of them seen just once. The specimen was peripheral blood. Every receptor here comes from a woman aged 80 or over with acute or convalescent COVID-19. Both conserved end residues are part of each CDR3. Each record gives: J gene, V gene, D gene, clone size, CDR3 protein, CDR3 DNA. The D gene is left open where the match is weak. Rows may omit the clone size; those that give it use once, few, many or a size class.

J gene: TRBJ2-6; V gene: TRBV7-9; D gene: TRBD1; clone size: .; CDR3 protein: CASSLGQGPSGANVLTF; CDR3 DNA: TGTGCCAGCAGCTTGGGACAGGGCCCTTCTGGGGCCAACGTCCTGACTTTC
J gene: TRBJ1-2; V gene: TRBV5-5; D gene: .; clone size: once; CDR3 protein: CASSLSITGPLLNYGYTF; CDR3 DNA: TGTGCCAGCAGCTTGTCTATAACAGGGCCCCTACTTAACTATGGCTACACCTTC
J gene: TRBJ1-2; V gene: TRBV12-3/TRBV12-4; D gene: .; clone size: .; CDR3 protein: CASSLSGFYGYTF; CDR3 DNA: TGTGCCAGCAGTTTGTCAGGGTTCTATGGCTACACCTTC
J gene: TRBJ1-2; V gene: TRBV29-1; D gene: TRBD1; clone size: .; CDR3 protein: CSVEDSGQGQYGYTF; CDR3 DNA: TGCAGCGTTGAAGATAGTGGACAGGGGCAATATGGCTACACCTTC
J gene: TRBJ2-1; V gene: TRBV5-1; D gene: TRBD1; clone size: .; CDR3 protein: CASSAGTGSYNEQFF; CDR3 DNA: TGCGCCAGCAGCGCCGGGACAGGTTCCTACAATGAGCAGTTCTTC
J gene: TRBJ2-1; V gene: TRBV9; D gene: TRBD2; clone size: .; CDR3 protein: CASSVGLAGQRPSYNEQFF; CDR3 DNA: TGTGCCAGCAGCGTAGGTCTAGCGGGACAGAGGCCCTCCTACAATGAGCAGTTCTTC
J gene: TRBJ2-5; V gene: TRBV5-8; D gene: TRBD1; clone size: .; CDR3 protein: CASSPGQGQETQYF; CDR3 DNA: TGTGCCAGCAGCCCCGGACAGGGGCAAGAGACCCAGTACTTC
J gene: TRBJ1-1; V gene: TRBV19; D gene: .; clone size: .; CDR3 protein: CASSETMNTEAFF; CDR3 DNA: TGTGCCAGTAGTGAAACAATGAACACTGAAGCTTTCTTT
J gene: TRBJ2-1; V gene: TRBV5-5; D gene: TRBD2; clone size: .; CDR3 protein: CASSLSGTRGYNEQFF; CDR3 DNA: TGTGCCAGCAGCTTGTCCGGGACTAGGGGATACAATGAGCAGTTCTTC
J gene: TRBJ2-5; V gene: TRBV28; D gene: .; clone size: once; CDR3 protein: CASSPARLIQETQYF; CDR3 DNA: TGTGCCAGCAGCCCGGCCCGACTTATCCAAGAGACCCAGTACTTC
J gene: TRBJ2-7; V gene: TRBV7-9; D gene: TRBD1; clone size: .; CDR3 protein: CASSFGTAYEQYF; CDR3 DNA: TGTGCCAGCAGCTTCGGGACAGCCTACGAGCAGTACTTC
J gene: TRBJ2-1; V gene: TRBV5-4; D gene: TRBD2; clone size: .; CDR3 protein: CASSLAGVVDEQFF; CDR3 DNA: TGTGCCAGCAGCCTAGCGGGAGTTGTTGATGAGCAGTTCTTC
J gene: TRBJ2-1; V gene: TRBV9; D gene: TRBD1; clone size: .; CDR3 protein: CASSAPKTGGLNEQFF; CDR3 DNA: TGTGCCAGCAGCGCCCCCAAGACAGGGGGCCTCAATGAGCAGTTCTTC
J gene: TRBJ2-2; V gene: TRBV7-2; D gene: TRBD2; clone size: .; CDR3 protein: CASSRWASGIDTGELFF; CDR3 DNA: TGTGCCAGCAGCCGGTGGGCTAGCGGGATAGACACCGGGGAGCTGTTTTTT
J gene: TRBJ2-7; V gene: TRBV4-3; D gene: .; clone size: .; CDR3 protein: CASSQGLSYEQYF; CDR3 DNA: TGCGCCAGCAGCCAAGGCCTAAGCTACGAGCAGTACTTC
J gene: TRBJ1-6; V gene: TRBV2; D gene: .; clone size: few; CDR3 protein: CASTWGRGDSPLHF; CDR3 DNA: TGTGCCAGCACTTGGGGGAGGGGTGATTCACCCCTCCACTTT
J gene: TRBJ2-1; V gene: TRBV19; D gene: TRBD2; clone size: .; CDR3 protein: CASSILAGGPTYNEQFF; CDR3 DNA: TGTGCCAGTAGTATACTAGCGGGAGGGCCTACTTATAATGAGCAGTTCTTC
J gene: TRBJ1-5; V gene: TRBV19; D gene: TRBD1; clone size: .; CDR3 protein: CASSISRGDQPQHF; CDR3 DNA: TGTGCCAGTAGTATATCCAGGGGGGATCAGCCCCAGCATTTT
J gene: TRBJ1-1; V gene: TRBV7-2; D gene: TRBD1; clone size: .; CDR3 protein: CASSLFTGVYTEAFF; CDR3 DNA: TGTGCCAGCAGCTTATTCACAGGGGTTTACACTGAAGCTTTCTTT
J gene: TRBJ1-1; V gene: TRBV9; D gene: .; clone size: .; CDR3 protein: CASSVVATNLITEAFF; CDR3 DNA: TGTGCCAGCAGCGTAGTTGCGACTAATTTGATCACTGAAGCTTTCTTT
J gene: TRBJ1-2; V gene: TRBV12-3/TRBV12-4; D gene: .; clone size: .; CDR3 protein: CASSPGSVYGYTF; CDR3 DNA: TGTGCCAGCAGTCCCGGGAGCGTCTATGGCTACACCTTC
J gene: TRBJ1-4; V gene: TRBV19; D gene: .; clone size: few; CDR3 protein: CASSTSGATNEKLFF; CDR3 DNA: TGTGCCAGTAGTACTTCAGGTGCAACTAATGAAAAACTGTTTTTT
J gene: TRBJ2-5; V gene: TRBV29-1; D gene: .; clone size: .; CDR3 protein: CSAGLLTLQETQYF; CDR3 DNA: TGCAGCGCCGGTTTGTTGACATTACAAGAGACCCAGTACTTC
J gene: TRBJ1-2; V gene: TRBV5-3; D gene: TRBD1; clone size: .; CDR3 protein: CARSADRETYGYTF; CDR3 DNA: TGTGCCAGAAGCGCAGACAGGGAAACCTATGGCTACACCTTC
J gene: TRBJ1-4; V gene: TRBV27; D gene: TRBD1; clone size: .; CDR3 protein: CASRAGQWNEKLFF; CDR3 DNA: TGTGCCAGCCGGGCGGGACAGTGGAATGAAAAACTGTTTTTT
J gene: TRBJ1-2; V gene: TRBV29-1; D gene: TRBD1; clone size: .; CDR3 protein: CSVAGGNGYTF; CDR3 DNA: TGCAGCGTTGCAGGGGGCAATGGCTACACCTTC
J gene: TRBJ1-3; V gene: TRBV19; D gene: TRBD1; clone size: .; CDR3 protein: CASGQGTGNTIYF; CDR3 DNA: TGTGCCAGCGGACAGGGAACTGGAAACACCATATATTTT
J gene: TRBJ2-7; V gene: TRBV7-2; D gene: TRBD1; clone size: .; CDR3 protein: CASSLGTGGMYEQYF; CDR3 DNA: TGTGCCAGCAGCTTAGGGACAGGGGGGATGTACGAGCAGTACTTC
J gene: TRBJ2-5; V gene: TRBV29-1; D gene: TRBD1; clone size: .; CDR3 protein: CSGAGGRETQYF; CDR3 DNA: TGCAGCGGAGCAGGGGGCAGGGAGACCCAGTACTTC
J gene: TRBJ2-3; V gene: TRBV19; D gene: .; clone size: .; CDR3 protein: CASSPRGHNTDTQYF; CDR3 DNA: TGTGCCAGTAGTCCTCGGGGACACAACACAGATACGCAGTATTTT
J gene: TRBJ2-6; V gene: TRBV9; D gene: TRBD1; clone size: .; CDR3 protein: CASSVTFRQGERGANVLTF; CDR3 DNA: TGTGCCAGCAGCGTAACCTTCAGACAGGGGGAACGTGGGGCCAACGTCCTGACTTTC
J gene: TRBJ1-2; V gene: TRBV4-3; D gene: .; clone size: .; CDR3 protein: CASSPMQGFYGYTF; CDR3 DNA: TGCGCCAGCAGCCCAATGCAGGGGTTCTATGGCTACACCTTC
J gene: TRBJ2-7; V gene: TRBV3-1/TRBV3-2; D gene: .; clone size: .; CDR3 protein: CASSLLIFGEQYF; CDR3 DNA: TGTGCCAGCAGCCTCCTTATCTTCGGTGAGCAGTACTTC
J gene: TRBJ2-2; V gene: TRBV5-4; D gene: TRBD1; clone size: .; CDR3 protein: CASSPRQGGTGELFF; CDR3 DNA: TGTGCCAGCAGCCCCAGACAGGGGGGCACCGGGGAGCTGTTTTTT
J gene: TRBJ2-3; V gene: TRBV5-1; D gene: .; clone size: .; CDR3 protein: CASKLGAGSTDTQYF; CDR3 DNA: TGCGCCAGCAAACTTGGTGCGGGATCCACAGATACGCAGTATTTT
J gene: TRBJ2-7; V gene: TRBV6-1; D gene: .; clone size: .; CDR3 protein: CASSDVGRLSYEQYF; CDR3 DNA: TGTGCCAGCAGTGATGTCGGGAGACTCTCCTACGAGCAGTACTTC
J gene: TRBJ1-2; V gene: TRBV7-2; D gene: .; clone size: .; CDR3 protein: CASSSRQAPNYGYTF; CDR3 DNA: TGTGCCAGCAGCTCTAGACAGGCACCTAACTATGGCTACACCTTC
J gene: TRBJ2-7; V gene: TRBV3-1/TRBV3-2; D gene: TRBD2; clone size: .; CDR3 protein: CASSQLPGLAGGTYEQYF; CDR3 DNA: TGTGCCAGCAGCCAACTACCGGGACTAGCGGGGGGCACCTACGAGCAGTACTTC
J gene: TRBJ2-2; V gene: TRBV4-3; D gene: .; clone size: .; CDR3 protein: CASSQPAGLNTGELFF; CDR3 DNA: TGCGCCAGCAGCCAACCGGCGGGACTCAACACCGGGGAGCTGTTTTTT
J gene: TRBJ2-2; V gene: TRBV27; D gene: .; clone size: .; CDR3 protein: CASRLGQINTGELFF; CDR3 DNA: TGTGCCAGCAGGTTAGGACAGATCAACACCGGGGAGCTGTTTTTT
J gene: TRBJ1-1; V gene: TRBV3-1/TRBV3-2; D gene: .; clone size: .; CDR3 protein: CASSQGQGWTEAFF; CDR3 DNA: TGTGCCAGCAGCCAAGGCCAGGGATGGACTGAAGCTTTCTTT
J gene: TRBJ2-5; V gene: TRBV6-6; D gene: .; clone size: .; CDR3 protein: CASSPLGQFMVETQYF; CDR3 DNA: TGTGCCAGCAGCCCCCTTGGACAGTTTATGGTAGAGACCCAGTACTTC
J gene: TRBJ2-7; V gene: TRBV13; D gene: .; clone size: .; CDR3 protein: CASSPPAGPNLYEQYF; CDR3 DNA: TGTGCCAGCAGCCCCCCCGCGGGACCTAACCTTTACGAGCAGTACTTC
J gene: TRBJ2-1; V gene: TRBV7-9; D gene: .; clone size: once; CDR3 protein: CASSLASRDEQFF; CDR3 DNA: TGTGCCAGCAGCTTAGCTTCGAGGGATGAGCAGTTCTTC
J gene: TRBJ2-7; V gene: TRBV3-1/TRBV3-2; D gene: .; clone size: .; CDR3 protein: CASSQVGRNEQYF; CDR3 DNA: TGTGCCAGCAGCCAAGTGGGGAGAAACGAGCAGTACTTC
J gene: TRBJ2-2; V gene: TRBV19; D gene: .; clone size: .; CDR3 protein: CASLQGNTGELFF; CDR3 DNA: TGTGCCAGCTTACAGGGGAACACCGGGGAGCTGTTTTTT
J gene: TRBJ1-5; V gene: TRBV7-2; D gene: TRBD1; clone size: .; CDR3 protein: CASSLGTGNQPQHF; CDR3 DNA: TGTGCCAGCAGCTTAGGGACAGGGAATCAGCCCCAGCATTTT
J gene: TRBJ2-7; V gene: TRBV11-2; D gene: TRBD2; clone size: .; CDR3 protein: CASSFIAGISYEQYF; CDR3 DNA: TGTGCCAGCAGCTTCATAGCGGGGATATCATACGAGCAGTACTTC
J gene: TRBJ2-7; V gene: TRBV3-1/TRBV3-2; D gene: TRBD2; clone size: .; CDR3 protein: CASSKTSGPSLREQYF; CDR3 DNA: TGTGCCAGCAGCAAAACTAGCGGCCCCTCCTTAAGAGAGCAGTACTTC